Following are 2 T cell receptor beta chains from one sample sequenced in a study of shared clonotypes between healthy human individuals. Clones were sequenced by immunoSEQ multiplex PCR, and TCRdb holds only the in-frame ones, with some missing. This sample has about half a million clones, with around 79% found just once. The sequenced sample consisted of PBMCs. These receptors originate from a woman between 40 and 55 years old in good health. Some clones in this sample may be carry-over from other donors' samples.

This clone was counted a single time. This rearrangement joins TRBV6-5 to TRBJ2-1; TRBD1 matches at 12 bases. The CDR3 sequence is 15 residues long. From germline, CDR1 is MNHEY and CDR2 SVGAGI. The junction had 4 bases not matched to a gene; V was cut back by 2 bases and J by 8 bases. The CDR3 nucleotides are TGTGCCAGCAGTTACGCCGGGACAGGGGGCCATGAGCAGTTCTTC. Its translation: CASSYAGTGGHEQFF.

The gene calls are TRBV11-2 and TRBJ1-1, with no clear D. This CDR3 has 14 amino acids. Germline CDR1 is SGHAT and CDR2 is FQNNGV. The V and J ends lost 1 base and 1 base respectively, with 7 bases between them. CDR3 loop: CASSLVSGNTEAFF. CDR3 DNA sequence: TGTGCCAGCAGCTTAGTGTCAGGGAACACTGAAGCTTTCTTT.